This TCR beta chain was observed in a study of blood T cells in healthy people across ages. Isolation recovered at least 7 million PBMCs from every sample. Primers used in a second PCR of roughly 6 to 12 cycles were a sample-barcoded 5' primer and a J-beta primer mix. Carrying 12 random nucleotides, a template-switch adaptor labeled each individual cDNA molecule. TCRdb processed the 5' RACE reads anew with MiXCR; each CDR3 protein has one entry. The sample includes hundreds of thousands of distinct CDR3 sequences, around 46% of them seen just once. CDR3 length equals 20 residues. Germline V gene data show CDR1 as LNHNV and CDR2 as YYDKDF (reference sequence). Trimming took 2 bases from V and 0 from J; bases not matched to a gene: 11.

The J gene is TRBJ2-3, the V gene TRBV15; 13 positions match TRBD2. Source material: blood. The sequence came from a woman aged 60-75 years in good health. CDR3 nucleotides: TGTGCCACCAGCAGACCTCGAACTAGCGGGGGGGCTACTAGCACAGATACGCAGTATTTT. Translating gives CATSRPRTSGGATSTDTQYF.